These 30 T cell receptor beta chains originate from one sample sequenced in a study of T cell clonality in common variable immunodeficiency. Clones were read by immunoSEQ multiplex PCR, and TCRdb kept only the in-frame ones, dropping some. Altogether under 45,000 clones were found in the sample, and no singletons occur. Source material: peripheral blood mononuclear cells. The origin of the receptors is a person aged 18 to 75 in good health.

This clone was seen at least ten times. The read ends 3 residues before the CDR3 terminus; that terminus is restored from the germline J gene. The chain joins TRBV20-1 to TRBJ2-7; TRBD1 is a possible D gene (6 bases). The CDR3 covers 11 residues. With 2 bases removed from V and 5 bases from J, the gap between germline ends came to 7 bases. Germline V gene data show CDR1 as DFQATT and CDR2 as SNEGSKA (reference sequence). CDR3 residues: CSARNRDEQYF. The CDR3 DNA, read in part, is TGCAGTGCTAGAAACAGGGACGAG.

This clone was counted many times. The read ends 3 residues early relative to the CDR3; the germline J gene fills the gap. The J gene is TRBJ2-7, the V gene TRBV5-1, with 8 bases that match TRBD1. In germline, CDR1 is SGHRS, CDR2 YFSETQ. J was trimmed by 2 bases and V by 0 bases; bases with no gene match: 13. This CDR3 region has 18 residues. The sequenced part of the CDR3 DNA is TGCGCCAGCAGCTTGGGGGCCCTCCCGGGACAGGAACCCTACGAG. Amino acids: CASSLGALPGQEPYE. The entire CDR3 protein is CASSLGALPGQEPYEQYF. Based on the CDR3 plus reference TRBV5-1 and TRBJ2-7, the full variable domain is KAGVTQTPRYLIKTRGQQVTLSCSPISGHRSVSWYQQTPGQGLQFLFEYFSETQRNKGNFPGRFSGRQFSNSRSEMNVSTLELGDSALYLCASSLGALPGQEPYEQYFGPGTRLTVT.

This clone was observed many times. Read data end 3 residues before the CDR3 end; the end is taken from the germline J gene. The chain couples TRBV27 to TRBJ2-6; TRBD1 matches 7 bases. From germline, CDR1 is MNHEY and CDR2 SMNVEV (reference sequence). Germline trimming cut 6 bases from V and 2 bases from J; bases unmatched to any gene: 1. The CDR3 spans 14 residues. Partial CDR3 DNA: TGTGCCAGCAGCCAGGGGGCTGGGGCCAACGTC. Amino acid sequence: CASSQGAGANV. The full CDR3 reads CASSQGAGANVLTF.

There are many counts of this clone. Sequencing ends 3 residues short of the CDR3 end; the germline J gene provides the rest. The sample has other DNA sequences that encode this CDR3 too. The V and J genes are TRBV29-1 and TRBJ2-3; D may be TRBD2 (6 bases). The V end lost 4 bases, the J end lost 0 bases, and 8 bases lay between the germline ends. The CDR3 extends over 13 amino acids. Germline CDR1 reads SQVTM; CDR2 reads ANQGSEA. Here the CDR3 reads CSVVGGSTDTQYF. Partial CDR3 DNA: TGCAGCGTTGTGGGGGGTAGCACAGATACG.

The table lists this clone with many counts. Sequencing ends 3 residues short of the CDR3 end; the germline J gene provides the rest. This rearrangement joins TRBV7-9 to TRBJ1-1, with D uncertain. Germline assignment: CDR1 SEHNR and CDR2 FQNEAQ (reference sequence). The CDR3 is made up of 11 amino acids. CDR3 in amino acids: CASEKQSLAFF. The CDR3 DNA, read in part, is TGTGCCAGCGAAAAACAGAGTCTG.

This clone has ten or more counts. The read ends 3 residues early relative to the CDR3; the germline J gene fills the gap. The chain recombines TRBV4-2 with TRBJ2-7; 10 bases agree with TRBD1. The V and J ends lost 1 base and 1 base, in that order; junction bases with no gene match: 4. In germline, CDR1 is LGHNA, CDR2 YNFKEQ. This CDR3 spans 16 amino acids. The sequenced CDR3 bases are TGTGCCAGCAGCCAAGGACAGGGGGCGCGTTCCTACGAG. Translated: CASSQGQGARSYE. In full, the CDR3 reads CASSQGQGARSYEQYF.

This clone was seen repeatedly, ten times or more. The read ends 3 residues shy of where the CDR3 ends; the end is completed using the germline J gene. The chain carries TRBV12-5 and TRBJ2-2; 9 positions match TRBD2. The germline CDR1 and CDR2 sequences are LGHNT and FRNRAP. This CDR3 region has 16 residues. V lost 1 base, J lost 5 bases, and 5 bases stayed unmatched. The part of the CDR3 DNA that was read is TGTGCTAGTGGTTTGGATAGCGGGAGTAGGACCGGGGAG. It yields the protein CASGLDSGSRTGE. The whole CDR3 sequence reads CASGLDSGSRTGELFF.

This clone was counted many times. The missing CDR3 end, 3 residues past where the read stops, is filled in from the germline J gene. The J gene is TRBJ2-2, the V gene TRBV3-1 (or the pseudogene TRBV3-2), with TRBD2 matching over 10 bases. The length of the CDR3 is 14 residues. The V gene's germline CDR1 is LGHDT and CDR2 YNNKEL (reference sequence). CDR3 protein: CASRLSGRTRELFF. The part of the CDR3 DNA that was read is TGTGCCAGCAGGCTTAGCGGGAGGACGAGAGAG.

This clone was recorded many times. The CDR3 extends 3 residues past the end of the read, so its final part is completed from the germline J gene. The J gene is TRBJ2-7, the V gene TRBV12-5; 11 nucleotides align to TRBD2. This CDR3 has 14 amino acids. The germline V gene encodes CDR1 LGHNT and CDR2 FRNRAP. V shed 9 bases, J shed 4 bases, and the junction held 8 bases outside the gene matches. CDR3 DNA (partial): TGTGCTAGCACGAAAACTAGCGGGAGTTACGAG. It specifies CASTKTSGSYE. The entire CDR3 sequence reads CASTKTSGSYEQYF.

The table lists this clone with many counts. The DNA read from the CDR3 is TGTGCCAGCAGCCCAAGTAGGGGGAGGATTGAA. It codes for CASSPSRGRIE. The full CDR3 protein is CASSPSRGRIEAFF. This chain joins TRBV7-2 and TRBJ1-1; tentatively, D is TRBD1 (6 bases). The DNA ends 3 residues before the CDR3 does, and the rest of the CDR3 is filled in from the germline J gene. Germline V gene sequence: CDR1 SGHTA, CDR2 FQGNSA. CDR3 length: 14 amino acids. The V and J ends lost 5 bases and 7 bases respectively, with 17 bases between them.

This clone was seen at least ten times. From the germline J gene comes the end of the CDR3, since the read stops 3 residues before it. The chain is built from TRBV5-1 and TRBJ2-3; 7 bases are a match to TRBD2. Germline loops: CDR1 SGHRS, CDR2 YFSETQ. The V segment lost 4 bases and the J segment 2 bases; nucleotides outside the gene matches: 4. There are 14 residues in the CDR3. CDR3 sequence reads: CASSPGLYTDTQYF. The DNA read from the CDR3 is TGCGCCAGCAGCCCGGGACTATACACAGATACG. Looking up the rest from reference TRBV5-1 and TRBJ2-3 gives the full variable domain: KAGVTQTPRYLIKTRGQQVTLSCSPISGHRSVSWYQQTPGQGLQFLFEYFSETQRNKGNFPGRFSGRQFSNSRSEMNVSTLELGDSALYLCASSPGLYTDTQYFGPGTRLTVL.

This clone came up a few times. The CDR3 end falls 3 residues outside the read, so it is completed with the germline J gene. The V gene is TRBV20-1, the J gene TRBJ1-1; 7 nucleotides agree with TRBD1. The CDR3 has 12 residues. Germline V gene data show CDR1 as DFQATT and CDR2 as SNEGSKA (reference sequence). The CDR3 bases that were read are TGCAGGGCCCAGGGGGACCAGCCTGAA. Translated, it gives CRAQGDQPE. Given in full, the CDR3 is CRAQGDQPEAFF.

This clone came up many times. Coverage ceases 3 residues before the CDR3 finishes, and the germline J gene fills in the end. This sequence joins TRBV5-1 and TRBJ2-3; no clear D. The CDR3 contains 14 residues. Germline CDR1 SGHRS, CDR2 YFSETQ. Trimming shortened V by 3 bases and J by 0 bases, and 8 bases separated the two germline ends. Incomplete CDR3 DNA: TGCGCCAGCAGCTCCCCGGGTAGCACAGATACG. Translated: CASSSPGSTDT. The entire CDR3 is CASSSPGSTDTQYF.

Comments on this clone: Sequencing ends 3 residues short of the CDR3 end; the germline J gene provides the rest. This chain uses TRBV23-1 with TRBJ1-3; weak D call: TRBD1 (6 bases). TRBV23-1 is an ORF, and what it does is uncertain. Trimming pared 4 bases from V and 2 bases from J, leaving 18 bases between. The CDR3 covers 17 residues. CDR3 loop: CASSPPPDRGTGNTIYF. The covered CDR3 bases are TGCGCCAGCAGTCCCCCCCCGGACAGAGGGACTGGAAACACC.

This clone was observed a handful of times. The sequenced fragment ends 3 residues before the CDR3 boundary, so the rest is inferred from the germline J gene. The chain couples TRBV5-1 to TRBJ2-5, with D maybe TRBD2 (6 bases). The V and J ends lost 3 bases and 2 bases respectively, with 17 bases between them. The CDR3 contains 16 residues. Germline V gives CDR1 SGHRS, CDR2 YFSETQ. The CDR3 loop reads CASSSGVETRQETQYF. Incomplete CDR3 DNA: TGCGCCAGCAGCTCGGGGGTGGAGACTAGACAAGAGACC.

Many counts were recorded for this clone. Sequencing ends 3 residues short of the CDR3 end; the germline J gene provides the rest. The chain links TRBV18 to TRBJ2-1, with 11 bases lining up with TRBD2. The CDR3 is 15 residues long. Losses at the gene ends were 2 bases for V and 8 bases for J; bases not matched to a gene: 5. CDR1 is KGHSH and CDR2 is LQKENI in the germline V gene. The CDR3 reads CASSPGSGRVDEQFF. Partial CDR3 DNA: TGTGCCAGCTCACCAGGTAGCGGGAGGGTTGATGAG.

This clone was recorded many times. The missing CDR3 end, 3 residues past where the read stops, is filled in from the germline J gene. Other DNA variants within this sample encode the same CDR3. This rearrangement joins TRBV5-1 to TRBJ2-3; a possible D gene is TRBD1 (6 bases). V shed 1 base and J shed 1 base, with 13 bases lying between them. Germline CDR1 SGHRS, CDR2 YFSETQ. The CDR3 length is 16 residues. The covered CDR3 bases are TGCGCCAGCAGCTTGAACAGGGCCCCTGGCACAGATACG. This sequence encodes CASSLNRAPGTDT. The full CDR3 protein reads CASSLNRAPGTDTQYF.

This clone came up many times. Sequencing ends 3 residues short of the CDR3 end; the germline J gene provides the rest. This chain connects TRBV7-3 to TRBJ2-5, with TRBD1 identical over 11 bases. The CDR3 sequence is 14 residues long. Trimming took 3 bases from V and 5 from J; bases not matched to a gene: 2. Germline V gene data show CDR1 as SGHTA and CDR2 as FQGTGA. CDR3 bases read: TGTGCCAGCAGCTTCGGGACAGGGGGGGAGACC. As protein: CASSFGTGGET. The CDR3 in its entirety is CASSFGTGGETQYF.

At least ten counts were recorded for this clone. The read terminates 3 residues before the CDR3 end, so the remaining end is supplied by the germline J gene. This chain links TRBV5-6 with TRBJ1-6; a weak D match, TRBD1 (6 bases). The germline CDR1 and CDR2 sequences are SGHDT and YYEEEE. The CDR3 contains 14 residues. V was clipped by 0 bases and J by 9 bases, with 10 bases between them. CDR3 loop: CASSLAQGGSPLHF. The CDR3 DNA, read in part, is TGTGCCAGCAGCTTGGCACAGGGAGGTTCACCC.

This clone was recorded many times. With the read ending 3 residues before the CDR3 end, the germline J gene is used to fill in that end. The chain joins TRBV5-6 to TRBJ1-2; 8 positions match TRBD1. CDR1 is SGHDT, CDR2 YYEEEE, per germline. The ends lost 5 bases at V and 4 bases at J; junction bases unmatched: 7. This CDR3 region has 14 residues. The CDR3 bases that were read are TGTGCCAGCAGGTTGCAGGGGGCGCGCTATGGC. Translated, it gives CASRLQGARYG. The whole CDR3 is CASRLQGARYGYTF.

Many counts were recorded for this clone. The sequenced fragment ends 3 residues before the CDR3 boundary, so the rest is inferred from the germline J gene. V usage is TRBV5-1 and J usage is TRBJ2-7; 10 bases match TRBD2. Trimming cost V 1 base and J 4 bases; bases outside gene matches: 11. Germline V CDR1 and CDR2: SGHRS, YFSETQ. The CDR3 consists of 17 residues. The CDR3 here is CASSLTFQLAGSYEQYF. CDR3 DNA (partial): TGCGCCAGCAGCTTGACATTCCAACTAGCGGGGTCTTACGAG.

This clone has more than one count but fewer than ten. The sequence runs out 3 residues before the end of the CDR3; the remainder is reconstructed from the germline J gene. The chain recombines TRBV19 with TRBJ2-5, with D possibly being TRBD2 (6 bases). The CDR3 is 13 amino acids. Trimming shortened V by 8 bases and J by 0 bases, and 10 bases separated the two germline ends. CDR1 and CDR2 (germline): LNHDA, SQIVND (reference sequence). The chain's CDR3 is CASGDWYQETQYF. The covered CDR3 bases are TGTGCCAGTGGGGACTGGTACCAAGAGACC.

This clone was seen ten or more times. The read falls 3 residues short of the CDR3 end, and the missing part is taken from the germline J gene. The chain combines TRBV5-1 with TRBJ1-6, with 8 bases that match TRBD1. This CDR3 comprises 15 residues. Germline-derived CDR1 and CDR2 are SGHRS and YFSETQ. V lost 4 bases, J lost 8 bases, and 8 bases stayed unmatched. The covered CDR3 bases are TGCGCCAGCAGCCAGGGCAGGGGGCTTGATTCACCC. Translated, it gives CASSQGRGLDSP. In full, the CDR3 reads CASSQGRGLDSPLHF. The full variable domain, completed using reference TRBV5-1 and TRBJ1-6, is KAGVTQTPRYLIKTRGQQVTLSCSPISGHRSVSWYQQTPGQGLQFLFEYFSETQRNKGNFPGRFSGRQFSNSRSEMNVSTLELGDSALYLCASSQGRGLDSPLHFGNGTRLTVT.

Ten or more counts support this clone. The CDR3 is cut off 3 residues early in the read; its end comes from the germline J gene. The chain links TRBV14 to TRBJ2-1; D might be TRBD2 (5 bases). The CDR3 spans 15 residues. Germline V gene sequence: CDR1 SGHDN, CDR2 FVKESK. V was shortened by 5 bases and J by 4 bases, with 15 bases between the two germline ends. CDR3 in amino acids: CASSLFSGPYNEQFF. The DNA read from the CDR3 is TGTGCCAGCAGCTTGTTCAGCGGCCCGTACAATGAG. The full variable domain, in which reference TRBV14 and TRBJ2-1 provide the parts outside the CDR3, is EAGVTQFPSHSVIEKGQTVTLRCDPISGHDNLYWYRRVMGKEIKFLLHFVKESKQDESGMPNNRFLAERTGGTYSTLKVQPAELEDSGVYFCASSLFSGPYNEQFFGPGTRLTVL.

This clone was seen at least ten times. The read halts 3 residues ahead of the CDR3 end, with the missing end drawn from the germline J gene. This chain connects TRBV7-2 to TRBJ2-3, with TRBD2 matching 12 bases. The CDR3 sequence is 15 residues long. Per germline, CDR1 SGHTA and CDR2 FQGNSA. J was trimmed by 2 bases and V by 10 bases; bases with no gene match: 7. CDR3: CATRRTSGTTDTQYF. The DNA read from the CDR3 is TGTGCCACCCGGAGGACTAGCGGGACCACAGATACG.

This clone was recorded at least ten times. The CDR3 end falls 3 residues outside the read, so it is completed with the germline J gene. The gene calls are TRBV19 and TRBJ1-2; 10 nucleotides match TRBD1. The V segment lost 3 bases and the J segment 0 bases; nucleotides outside the gene matches: 4. The CDR3 is 16 amino acids. Germline lookup yields CDR1 LNHDA and CDR2 SQIVND (reference sequence). The sequenced part of the CDR3 DNA is TGTGCCAGTAGTATTCGGGACAGGGGAGCTAACTATGGC. Its translation is CASSIRDRGANYG. The whole CDR3 region reads CASSIRDRGANYGYTF.

At least ten counts were recorded for this clone. The CDR3 is cut off 3 residues early in the read; its end comes from the germline J gene. The chain uses TRBV4-2 and TRBJ2-3, with 9 positions matching TRBD1. The V segment lost 3 bases and the J segment 1 base; nucleotides outside the gene matches: 5. The germline gives CDR1 LGHNA, CDR2 YNFKEQ. The length of the CDR3 is 16 residues. The part of the CDR3 DNA that was read is TGTGCCAGCAGCCATCTCCGGACAGGGGGCACAGATACG. The encoded protein is CASSHLRTGGTDT. The complete CDR3 reads CASSHLRTGGTDTQYF.

This clone was seen at least ten times. Read coverage stops 3 residues before the CDR3 terminus; the germline J gene supplies the remainder. The genes are TRBV10-3 and TRBJ2-7, with D tentatively TRBD1 (6 bases). The CDR3 is 14 amino acids. V lost 8 bases to trimming and J lost 3 bases, with 17 bases between them. The germline V gene has CDR1 ENHRY and CDR2 SYGVKD. The CDR3 bases that were read are TGTGCCATCGGCTCAAACCGGGACAACTACGAG. It is translated as CAIGSNRDNYE. The whole CDR3 region reads CAIGSNRDNYEQYF.

Incomplete CDR3 DNA: TGTGCCAGCAGCCCCCCGAGCGGGTTTGACGAG. Its protein is CASSPPSGFDE. The CDR3 reads in full as CASSPPSGFDEQYF. The rearrangement joins TRBV5-4 to TRBJ2-7; tentative D call: TRBD2 (6 bases). The observed sequence ends 3 residues before the CDR3 terminus, with the missing tail filled in from the germline J gene. CDR3 length: 14 amino acids. Germline CDR1 reads SGHNT; CDR2 reads YYREEE (reference sequence). Trimming cost V 4 bases and J 5 bases, with 16 bases left between them.

This clone appeared many times. Read data end 3 residues before the CDR3 end; the end is taken from the germline J gene. V and J are TRBV28 and TRBJ1-4, with TRBD1 matching 7 bases. With 5 bases clipped from V and 8 bases from J, the junction kept 8 bases outside the gene matches. The CDR3 runs to 14 residues. CDR1 is MDHEN, CDR2 SYDVKM, per germline. The covered CDR3 bases are TGTGCCAGCAGTCAAGGGGGCGCGGAGGAAAAA. This encodes CASSQGGAEEK. The whole CDR3 protein reads CASSQGGAEEKLFF. The variable domain in full, completed from reference TRBV28 and TRBJ1-4, reads DVKVTQSSRYLVKRTGEKVFLECVQDMDHENMFWYRQDPGLGLRLIYFSYDVKMKEKGDIPEGYSVSREKKERFSLILESASTNQTSMYLCASSQGGAEEKLFFGSGTQLSVL.